This T cell receptor beta chain was obtained from a study of cytomegalovirus exposure and HLA in healthy donors. The PCR made use of 60 Vbeta and 13 Jbeta primers. The table came from immunoSEQ multiplex PCR; TCRdb's copy has only in-frame clones and leaves some out. With 55,000 to 75,000 clones in the sample, the ten largest clones hold approximately 4.3%. Concerning this clone itself: Mismatch with germline at one junction end may stem from a read error.

Sequenced: PBMCs. The source is a male donor in good health and CMV-seronegative.

The CDR3 nucleotides read TGTGCCTGGAGTGTGTCCGGGGTCCGAGAAGATTTCTTT. Encoded protein: CAWSVSGVREDFF. V gene TRBV30 combines with J gene TRBJ1-1; D is unclear. Germline V gives CDR1 GTSNPN, CDR2 SVGIG (reference sequence). There are 13 residues in the CDR3.